This T cell receptor (beta chain) is drawn from a study of blood T cell repertoires in COVID-19. Study summary: PBMCs, B-cell-depleted T cells, or T cells provided the cDNA or gDNA that made up the material.

Assignment of participants to cohorts was predicated upon participant-reported clinical history. The CDR3 consists of 16 residues. V dropped 2 bases and J dropped 5; count of bases not matched to a gene: 10. Germline assignment: CDR1 MGHRA and CDR2 YSYEKL. Measured with immunoSEQ multiplex PCR; TCRdb has only the in-frame clones, and not every one. The sample yields some 530,000 clones, 88% seen once. The receptor's source is a woman aged 60-75 years who had recovered from COVID-19. This sequence joins TRBV4-1 and TRBJ1-2, with 8 bases fitting TRBD1. Specimen: PBMCs or T cells enriched from blood (not recorded which). The CDR3 bases are TGCGCCAGCAGCCAATGGGGGACAGGTCGGCGGTATGGCTACACCTTC. This encodes CASSQWGTGRRYGYTF.